This T cell receptor beta chain came from a study of blood T cell repertoires in COVID-19 (dated by TCRdb to the early 2020s). For the study in its entirety: Samples from collaborators originated in the United States, Italy and Spain and spanned both the acute and convalescent phases of COVID-19. The repertoires were made available in a free public database intended to serve as a resource for research on the immune response to SARS-CoV-2. Samples were obtained from the ongoing ImmuneRACE study (first 160 participants) and from 1,000 to 1,500 subjects provided by 6 global collaborators. Where available, HLA class I and class II types were obtained from metadata supplied by the sample provider rather than from assay-based typing. Deeply sampled blood TCRbeta repertoires from subjects exposed to, actively infected with, or recovered from COVID-19 were included in the dataset. The prospective study material was composed of cDNA or gDNA derived from T cells, B-cell-depleted T cells, or PBMCs. The sample metadata nearly always contained a de-identified subject ID, COVID-19 status, age in years and sex. Study-wide findings and limitations: The amount of clinical and demographic metadata varied by source and participant and was provided uncurated.

For this clone: Its specific antigen is unknown. Base qualities are not recorded, but no much larger clone differs from it by a single base.

Whole blood was collected in K2EDTA tubes by collaborating institutions according to the institutions' own protocols. For TCRbeta analysis, collaborator samples were shipped as frozen whole blood, as isolated PBMCs, or as DNA extracted from either sample type. The immunoSEQ Assay, a bias-controlled multiplex PCR, was used to amplify TCRbeta CDR3 regions from genomic DNA. The authors' pipeline ran thus. The number of nucleated cells in each sample was estimated by amplification of reference gene primers within the assay. To quantify the absolute abundance of each unique TCRbeta CDR3 rearrangement, sequence reads were collapsed and filtered. For each sample, productive Simpson clonality was calculated by taking the square root of Simpson's diversity index across productive rearrangements. The clones in this table, taken by TCRdb from immuneACCESS, are in-frame only. Not every clone is retained; where verified, under half of the shortfall comes from an unresolved V gene, and the cause of the rest is unknown. The DNA gave D and trimming, while V, J and clone size come from that table. This sample holds approximately 250,000 clones; over 80% were observed only once. Of the sample, 6% to 7% falls within the top ten clones.

This TCR was recovered from a woman aged 55 to 70 with active or convalescent COVID-19. The sample comprised peripheral blood.

In nucleotides, the sequence is TGTGCCAGCAGCAAAGACAGCTCCTACGAGCAGTACGTC. Translation gives CASSKDSSYEQYV. The rearranged chain carries TRBV21-1 and TRBJ2-7; TRBD1 is taken as the D call from the table, unchecked against the DNA. TRBV21-1 is assigned pseudogene status. Reading from cysteine to valine, the CDR3 counts 13 amino acids. CDR3 DNA only is kept here, 39 bases in frame from base 1.